Sequencing of this TCR beta chain was carried out in a study of identifying expanded T cells in peripheral blood. Study results and limitations: Variance in clone template counts between approximately 2-week samples significantly increased with total template count across all healthy donors.

No infections or other immune events were documented during collection. The CDR3 consists of 14 residues. The V gene lost 7 bases and the J gene lost 4 bases, with 14 bases spanning the gap. Germline V gives CDR1 MDHEN, CDR2 SYDVKM. Produced via immunoSEQ multiplex PCR; TCRdb's table is partial and in-frame only. Counted here are around 70,000 clones, about nine tenths occurring once; the ten biggest clones make up 3% to 4%. To note about this clone: Its antigen is undetermined.

The chain combines TRBV28 with TRBJ2-1, with a tentative D call TRBD2 (6 bases). The receptor was isolated from a person between 18 and 75 years old in good health. Input material: blood. CDR3 in DNA: TGTGCCAGCATACCCAGCGGGCAATACAATGAGCAGTTCTTC. Residues: CASIPSGQYNEQFF.